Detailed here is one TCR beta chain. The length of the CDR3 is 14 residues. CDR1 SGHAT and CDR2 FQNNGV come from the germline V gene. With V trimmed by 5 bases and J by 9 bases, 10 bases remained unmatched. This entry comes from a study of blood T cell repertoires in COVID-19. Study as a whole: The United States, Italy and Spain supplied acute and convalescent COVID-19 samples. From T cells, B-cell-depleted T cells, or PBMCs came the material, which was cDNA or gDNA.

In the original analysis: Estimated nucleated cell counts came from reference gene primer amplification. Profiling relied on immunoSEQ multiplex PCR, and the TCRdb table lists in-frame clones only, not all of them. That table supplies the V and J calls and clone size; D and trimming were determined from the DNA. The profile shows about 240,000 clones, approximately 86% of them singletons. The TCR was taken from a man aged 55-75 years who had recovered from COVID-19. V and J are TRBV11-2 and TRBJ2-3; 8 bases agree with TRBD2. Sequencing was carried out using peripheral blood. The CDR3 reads CASSRPGTRNTQYF. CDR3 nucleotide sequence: TGTGCCAGCAGCCGTCCCGGGACTAGGAACACGCAGTATTTT.